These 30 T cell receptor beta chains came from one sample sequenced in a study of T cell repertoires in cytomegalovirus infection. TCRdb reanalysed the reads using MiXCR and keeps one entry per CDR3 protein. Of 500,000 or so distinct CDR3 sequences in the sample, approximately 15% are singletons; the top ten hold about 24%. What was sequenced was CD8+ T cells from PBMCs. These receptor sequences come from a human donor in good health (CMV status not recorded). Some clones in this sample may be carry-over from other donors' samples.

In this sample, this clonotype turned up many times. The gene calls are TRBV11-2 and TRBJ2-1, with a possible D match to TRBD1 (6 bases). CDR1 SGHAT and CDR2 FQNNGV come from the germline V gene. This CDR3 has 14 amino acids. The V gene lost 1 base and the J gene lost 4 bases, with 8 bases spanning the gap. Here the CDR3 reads CASSLGTDYNEQFF. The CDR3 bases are TGTGCCAGCAGCTTAGGGACAGATTACAATGAGCAGTTCTTC.

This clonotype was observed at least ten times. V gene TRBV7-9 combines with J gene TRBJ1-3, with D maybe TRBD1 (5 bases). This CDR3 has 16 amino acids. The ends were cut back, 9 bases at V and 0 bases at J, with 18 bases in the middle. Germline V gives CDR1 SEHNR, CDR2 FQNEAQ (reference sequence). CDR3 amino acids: CASEALPGLSGNTIYF. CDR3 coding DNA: TGTGCCAGTGAGGCACTCCCGGGGCTCTCTGGAAACACCATATATTTT.

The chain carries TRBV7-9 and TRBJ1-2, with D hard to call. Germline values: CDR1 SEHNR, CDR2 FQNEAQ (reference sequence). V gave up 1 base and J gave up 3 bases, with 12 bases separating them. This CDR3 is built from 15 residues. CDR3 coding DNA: TGTGCCAGCAGCTTAGGCCCCCGCGCTGACTATGGCTACACCTTC. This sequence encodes CASSLGPRADYGYTF.

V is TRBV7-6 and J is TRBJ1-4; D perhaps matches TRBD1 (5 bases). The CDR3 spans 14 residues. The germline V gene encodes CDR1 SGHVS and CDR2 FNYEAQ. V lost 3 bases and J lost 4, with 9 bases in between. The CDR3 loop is CASSLGGNNEKLFF. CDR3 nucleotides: TGTGCCAGCAGCTTGGGGGGGAATAATGAAAAACTGTTTTTT.

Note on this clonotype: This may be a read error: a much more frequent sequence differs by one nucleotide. DNA for the CDR3: TGCGGCGCCAACTCTGGGTACGAGCAGTACTTC. It translates to CGANSGYEQYF. The rearrangement links TRBV29-1 to TRBJ2-7, with unresolved D. From germline, CDR1 is SQVTM and CDR2 ANQGSEA. The CDR3 runs to 11 residues.

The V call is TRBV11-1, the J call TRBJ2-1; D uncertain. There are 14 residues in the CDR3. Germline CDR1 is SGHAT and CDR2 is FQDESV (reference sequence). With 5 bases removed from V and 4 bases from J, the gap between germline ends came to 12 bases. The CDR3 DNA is TGTGCCAGCAGCGTCGCCCGTGGATACAATGAGCAGTTCTTC. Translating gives CASSVARGYNEQFF.

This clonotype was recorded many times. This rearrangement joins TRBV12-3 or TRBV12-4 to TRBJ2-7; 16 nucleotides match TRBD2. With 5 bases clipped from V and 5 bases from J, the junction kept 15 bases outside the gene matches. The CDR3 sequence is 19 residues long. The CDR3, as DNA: TGTGCCAGCAGTACGGGTCCCGGGACTAGCGGGAGGGCCCTCCACGAGCAGTACTTC. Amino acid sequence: CASSTGPGTSGRALHEQYF.

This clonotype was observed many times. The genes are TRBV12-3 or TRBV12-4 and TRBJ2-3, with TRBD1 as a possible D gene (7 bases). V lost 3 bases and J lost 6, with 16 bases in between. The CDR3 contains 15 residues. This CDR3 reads CASSFGGRGADTQYF. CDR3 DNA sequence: TGTGCCAGCAGTTTCGGTGGCAGGGGGGCGGATACGCAGTATTTT.

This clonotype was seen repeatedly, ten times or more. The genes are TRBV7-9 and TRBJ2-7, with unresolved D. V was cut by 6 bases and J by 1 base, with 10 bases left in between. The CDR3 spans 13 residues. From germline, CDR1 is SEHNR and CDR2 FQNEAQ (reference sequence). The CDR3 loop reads CASRSPRSYEQYF. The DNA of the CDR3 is TGTGCCAGCAGAAGCCCCAGGTCCTACGAGCAGTACTTC.

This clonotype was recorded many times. In DNA, the CDR3 is TGTGCCAGCAGTTTAGAACGTAACTATGGCTACACCTTC. Its protein product is CASSLERNYGYTF. This rearrangement joins TRBV12-3 or TRBV12-4 to TRBJ1-2; D ambiguous. The CDR3 extends over 13 amino acids. Trimming stripped 1 base from V and 1 base from J, with 4 bases between.

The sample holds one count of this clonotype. As DNA, the CDR3 is TGTGCCAGCATCGCAACTTGGGGGGCGTTGGAGACCCAGTACTTC. Its protein is CASIATWGALETQYF. V is TRBV6-8 and J is TRBJ2-5; D assignment may be TRBD1 or TRBD2 (6 bases each). The CDR3 spans 15 residues. Germline CDR1 MNHGY, CDR2 SAAAGT. Trimming cost V 7 bases and J 5 bases, with 20 bases left between them.

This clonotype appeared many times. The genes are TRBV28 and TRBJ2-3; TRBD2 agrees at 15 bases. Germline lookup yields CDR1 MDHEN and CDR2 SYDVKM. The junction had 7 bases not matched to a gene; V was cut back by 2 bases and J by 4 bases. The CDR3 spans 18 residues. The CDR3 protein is CASSLGGTSGRRADTQYF. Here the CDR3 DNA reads TGTGCCAGCAGTTTAGGGGGGACTAGCGGGAGGAGGGCAGATACGCAGTATTTT. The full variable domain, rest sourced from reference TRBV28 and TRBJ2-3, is DVKVTQSSRYLVKRTGEKVFLECVQDMDHENMFWYRQDPGLGLRLIYFSYDVKMKEKGDIPEGYSVSREKKERFSLILESASTNQTSMYLCASSLGGTSGRRADTQYFGPGTRLTVL.

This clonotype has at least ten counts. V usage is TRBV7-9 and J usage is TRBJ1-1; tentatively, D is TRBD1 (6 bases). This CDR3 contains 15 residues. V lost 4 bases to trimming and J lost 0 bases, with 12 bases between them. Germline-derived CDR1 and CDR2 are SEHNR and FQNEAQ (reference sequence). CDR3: CASSSPGQLNTEAFF. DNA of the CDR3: TGTGCCAGCAGCTCACCCGGACAGTTGAACACTGAAGCTTTCTTT.

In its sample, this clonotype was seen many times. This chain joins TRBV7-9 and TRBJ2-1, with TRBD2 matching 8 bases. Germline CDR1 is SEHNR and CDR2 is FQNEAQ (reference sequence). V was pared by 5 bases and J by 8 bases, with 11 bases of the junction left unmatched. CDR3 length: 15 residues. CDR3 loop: CASSLSGTRVHEQFF. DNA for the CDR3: TGTGCCAGCAGCCTCTCCGGGACTAGGGTCCATGAGCAGTTCTTC.

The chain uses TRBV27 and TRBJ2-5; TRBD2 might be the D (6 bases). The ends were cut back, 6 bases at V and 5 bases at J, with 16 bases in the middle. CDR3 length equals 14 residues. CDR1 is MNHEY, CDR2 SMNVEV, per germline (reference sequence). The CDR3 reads CASRRGPWVETQYF. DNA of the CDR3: TGTGCCAGCAGGCGGGGCCCGTGGGTGGAGACCCAGTACTTC.

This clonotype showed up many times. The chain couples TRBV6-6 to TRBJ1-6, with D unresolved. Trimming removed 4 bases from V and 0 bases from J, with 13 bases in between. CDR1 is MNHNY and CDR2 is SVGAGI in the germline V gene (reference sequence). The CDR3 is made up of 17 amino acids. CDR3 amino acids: CASSFDRIDSYNSPLHF. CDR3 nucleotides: TGTGCCAGCAGTTTCGATAGAATCGACTCCTATAATTCACCCCTCCACTTT.

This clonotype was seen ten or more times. In DNA form, the CDR3 reads TGTGCCAGCAGTTCCAATCTGAACACTGAAGCTTTCTTT. Translation gives CASSSNLNTEAFF. The chain carries TRBV7-6 and TRBJ1-1, with D hard to call. Germline V gene lookup returns CDR1 SGHVS and CDR2 FNYEAQ. Trimming removed 6 bases at V and 0 bases at J, with 8 bases between. This CDR3 region has 13 residues.

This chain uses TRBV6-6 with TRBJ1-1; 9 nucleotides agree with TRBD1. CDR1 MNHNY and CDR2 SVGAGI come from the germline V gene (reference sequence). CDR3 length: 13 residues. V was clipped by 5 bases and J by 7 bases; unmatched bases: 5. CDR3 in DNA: TGTGCCAGCAGTAGGGGGACAGGGATTGAAGCTTTCTTT. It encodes CASSRGTGIEAFF.

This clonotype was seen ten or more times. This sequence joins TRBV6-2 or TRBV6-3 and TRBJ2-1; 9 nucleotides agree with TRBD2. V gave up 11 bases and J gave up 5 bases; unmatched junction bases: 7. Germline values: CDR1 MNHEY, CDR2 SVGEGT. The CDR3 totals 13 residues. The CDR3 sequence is CAHSSGEDNEQFF. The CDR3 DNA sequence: TGTGCCCACTCTAGCGGGGAAGACAATGAGCAGTTCTTC.

CDR3 protein: CASSSSDTYWGTEAFF. The CDR3 DNA reads as TGTGCCAGCAGTTCATCGGACACCTATTGGGGCACTGAAGCTTTCTTT. This chain uses TRBV27 with TRBJ1-1, with TRBD1 as a possible D gene (5 bases). This CDR3 has 16 residues. V was clipped by 4 bases and J by 4 bases, with 19 bases between them. Germline V lookup: CDR1 MNHEY, CDR2 SMNVEV (reference sequence).

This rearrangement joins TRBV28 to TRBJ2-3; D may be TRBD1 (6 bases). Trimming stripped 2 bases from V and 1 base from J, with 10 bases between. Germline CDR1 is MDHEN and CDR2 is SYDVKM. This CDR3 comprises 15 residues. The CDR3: CASSLRDTRTDTQYF. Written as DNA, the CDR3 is TGTGCCAGCAGTTTACGGGACACCCGCACAGATACGCAGTATTTT.

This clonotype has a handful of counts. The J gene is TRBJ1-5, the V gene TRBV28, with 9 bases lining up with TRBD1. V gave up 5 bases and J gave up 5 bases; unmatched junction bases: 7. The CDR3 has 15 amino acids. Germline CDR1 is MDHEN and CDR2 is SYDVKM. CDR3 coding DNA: TGTGCCAGCAGTCACAGGGGGCGAAGGGATCAGCCCCAGCATTTT. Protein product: CASSHRGRRDQPQHF. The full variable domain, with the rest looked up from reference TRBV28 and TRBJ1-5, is DVKVTQSSRYLVKRTGEKVFLECVQDMDHENMFWYRQDPGLGLRLIYFSYDVKMKEKGDIPEGYSVSREKKERFSLILESASTNQTSMYLCASSHRGRRDQPQHFGDGTRLSIL.

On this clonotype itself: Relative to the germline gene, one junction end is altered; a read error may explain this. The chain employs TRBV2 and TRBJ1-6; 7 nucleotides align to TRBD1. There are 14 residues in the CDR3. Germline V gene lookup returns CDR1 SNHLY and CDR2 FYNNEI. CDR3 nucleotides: TGTGACAGCAGTGGGGACAGAGATAATTCACCCCTCCACTTT. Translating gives CDSSGDRDNSPLHF.

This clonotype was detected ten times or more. The CDR3 coding sequence is TGTGCCAGCAGTTACTCGTGGCTACAGGGGGCGACCACTGAAGCTTTCTTT. Translated, it gives CASSYSWLQGATTEAFF. V and J are TRBV6-5 and TRBJ1-1; 9 bases agree with TRBD1. The germline CDR1 and CDR2 sequences are MNHEY and SVGAGI. The CDR3 loop spans 17 amino acids. The ends lost 0 bases at V and 4 bases at J; junction bases unmatched: 9.

CDR3 amino acids: CASRPTRGQALYNEQFF. In DNA, the CDR3 is TGTGCCAGCAGACCTACACGGGGACAGGCCTTATACAATGAGCAGTTCTTC. V usage is TRBV27 and J usage is TRBJ2-1, with 8 bases identical to TRBD1. CDR1 is MNHEY, CDR2 SMNVEV, per germline (reference sequence). The CDR3 extends over 17 amino acids. Losses at the gene ends were 6 bases for V and 4 bases for J; bases not matched to a gene: 14.

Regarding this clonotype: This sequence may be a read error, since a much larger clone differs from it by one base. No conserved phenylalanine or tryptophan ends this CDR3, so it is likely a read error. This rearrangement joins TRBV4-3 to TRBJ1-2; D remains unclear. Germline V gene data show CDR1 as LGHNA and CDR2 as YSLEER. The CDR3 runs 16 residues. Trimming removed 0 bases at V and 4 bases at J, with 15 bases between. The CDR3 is CASSQDKASYTYGYTL. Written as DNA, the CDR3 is TGCGCCAGCAGCCAAGATAAGGCGTCCTATACCTATGGCTACACCTTA.

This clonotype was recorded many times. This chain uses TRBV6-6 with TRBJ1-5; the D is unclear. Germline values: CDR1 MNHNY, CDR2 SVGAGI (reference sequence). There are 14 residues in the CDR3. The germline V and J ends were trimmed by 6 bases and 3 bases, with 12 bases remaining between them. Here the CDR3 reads CASRELRINQPQHF. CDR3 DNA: TGTGCCAGCAGAGAGCTCCGGATCAATCAGCCCCAGCATTTT.

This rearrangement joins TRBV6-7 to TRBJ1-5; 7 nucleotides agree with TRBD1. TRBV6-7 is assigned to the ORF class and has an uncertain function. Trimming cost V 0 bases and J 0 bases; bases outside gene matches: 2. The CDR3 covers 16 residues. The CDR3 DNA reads TGTGCCAGCAGTTACTCTGACAGGGATAGCAATCAGCCCCAGCATTTT. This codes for CASSYSDRDSNQPQHF.

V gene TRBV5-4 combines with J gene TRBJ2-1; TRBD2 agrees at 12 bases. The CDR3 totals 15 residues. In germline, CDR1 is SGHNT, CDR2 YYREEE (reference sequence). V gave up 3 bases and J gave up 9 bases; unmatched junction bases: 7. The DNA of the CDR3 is TGTGCCAGCAGCTCTACTAGCGGGGGGCCGCCTGAGCAGTTCTTC. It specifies CASSSTSGGPPEQFF.

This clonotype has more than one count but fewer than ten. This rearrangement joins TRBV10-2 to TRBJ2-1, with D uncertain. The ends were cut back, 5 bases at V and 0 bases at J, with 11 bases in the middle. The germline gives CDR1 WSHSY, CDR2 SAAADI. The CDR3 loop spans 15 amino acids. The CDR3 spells CASSHSPSSYNEQFF. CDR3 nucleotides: TGCGCCAGCAGTCATAGCCCTAGCTCCTACAATGAGCAGTTCTTC.